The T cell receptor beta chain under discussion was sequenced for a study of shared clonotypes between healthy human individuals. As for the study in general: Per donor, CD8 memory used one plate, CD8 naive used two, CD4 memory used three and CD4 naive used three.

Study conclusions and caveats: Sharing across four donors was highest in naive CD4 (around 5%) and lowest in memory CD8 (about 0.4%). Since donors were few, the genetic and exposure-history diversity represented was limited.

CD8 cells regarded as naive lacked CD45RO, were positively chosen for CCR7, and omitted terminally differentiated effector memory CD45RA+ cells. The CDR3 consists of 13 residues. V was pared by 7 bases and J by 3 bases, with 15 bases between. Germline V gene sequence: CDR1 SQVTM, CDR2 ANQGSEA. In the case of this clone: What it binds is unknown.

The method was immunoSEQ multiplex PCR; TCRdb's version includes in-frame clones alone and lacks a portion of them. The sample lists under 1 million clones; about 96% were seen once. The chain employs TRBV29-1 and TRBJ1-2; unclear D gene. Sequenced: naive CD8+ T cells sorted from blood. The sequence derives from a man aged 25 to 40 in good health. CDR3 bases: TGCAGCGGCGGACCTTCCAAGGACTATGGCTACACCTTC. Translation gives CSGGPSKDYGYTF. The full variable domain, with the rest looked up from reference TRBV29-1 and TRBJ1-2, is SAVISQKPSRDICQRGTSLTIQCQVDSQVTMMFWYRQQPGQSLTLIATANQGSEATYESGFVIDKFPISRPNLTFSTLTVSNMSPEDSSIYLCSGGPSKDYGYTFGSGTRLTVV.